A selection of T cell receptor beta chains follows, all from one sample in a study of T cell changes during pregnancy in multiple sclerosis. The protocol was immunoSEQ multiplex PCR, while the TCRdb copy is restricted to in-frame clones and leaves out a portion. The data show approximately 70,000 clones, about 90% seen once. This specimen was peripheral blood, taken in the second trimester of pregnancy. The receptors were gathered from a female donor in good health, enrolled as a control in a pregnancy study. CDR3s include the opening cysteine and the closing phenylalanine or tryptophan. D genes are given only for firm matches. Expanded clones are given a class, and other clones once, few, many or no size at all.

d_call	clone_size	v_call	j_call	cdr3_nt	cdr3_aa
-	-	TRBV15	TRBJ2-2	TGTGCCACCAGCAGAGATCGGGAACTTACCGGGGAGCTGTTTTTT	CATSRDRELTGELFF
TRBD1	-	TRBV5-4	TRBJ1-4	TGTGCCAGCAGCCGGTGGGGGACAGGGGGAGAAAAACTGTTTTTT	CASSRWGTGGEKLFF
-	-	TRBV27	TRBJ2-5	TGTGCCAGCGGCCGTATGGCAGGGGGGGAGACCCAGTACTTC	CASGRMAGGETQYF
TRBD2	-	TRBV15	TRBJ2-1	TGTGCCACCAGCAGAGGAGTCGGTCGGGGAAGCGGGGGAGATATCGCCAATGAGCAGTTCTTC	CATSRGVGRGSGGDIANEQFF
TRBD1	-	TRBV28	TRBJ2-7	TGTGCCAGCAGGGGGACAGGGGCATCCTACGAGCAGTACTTC	CASRGTGASYEQYF
TRBD1	-	TRBV7-9	TRBJ1-2	TGTGCCAGCAGCCCGGGACAGGGCATCTATGGCTACACCTTC	CASSPGQGIYGYTF
-	-	TRBV6-4	TRBJ2-3	TGTGCCAGCAGTGTATCTCAGGGTGCAGATACGCAGTATTTT	CASSVSQGADTQYF
TRBD1	-	TRBV15	TRBJ2-6	TGTGCCACCAGCACCCAGACAGGGTCCTTTTCTGGGGCCAACGTCCTGACTTTC	CATSTQTGSFSGANVLTF
TRBD1	-	TRBV11-2	TRBJ2-3	TGTGCCAGCGGCGGGACAGGGGGCACAGATACGCAGTATTTT	CASGGTGGTDTQYF
-	-	TRBV7-6	TRBJ1-1	TGTGCCAGCAGCCGATCACAGGGCTTAGGTGAAGCTTTCTTT	CASSRSQGLGEAFF
TRBD2	-	TRBV6-4	TRBJ2-1	TGTGCCAGCAGTGACTCGACTAGCGGGAGCAATGAGCAGTTCTTC	CASSDSTSGSNEQFF
-	-	TRBV6-1	TRBJ1-1	TGTGCCAGCAGCGTAACAAGGGGGTCGGGAACTGAAGCTTTCTTT	CASSVTRGSGTEAFF
TRBD1	-	TRBV28	TRBJ1-2	TGTGCCAGCAGCTACAGGCTGGGACAGGGTGTTGATGGCTACACCTTC	CASSYRLGQGVDGYTF
-	-	TRBV27	TRBJ2-2	TGTGCCAGCGCCAGGGCGAACACCGGGGAGCTGTTTTTT	CASARANTGELFF
-	-	TRBV7-2	TRBJ2-3	TGTGCCAGCAGCCCCGGGGTGTACTACACAGATACGCAGTATTTT	CASSPGVYYTDTQYF
TRBD2	-	TRBV6-1	TRBJ2-5	TGTGCCAGCAGCTTGACTAGCGGGAGCGGAGAGACCCAGTACTTC	CASSLTSGSGETQYF
TRBD1	-	TRBV6-5	TRBJ1-2	TGTGCCAGCAGACAGGGGTATGGCTACACCTTC	CASRQGYGYTF
TRBD1	-	TRBV5-8	TRBJ1-5	TGTGCCAGCAGCAGGCCATACCGGGACAGGGGTTTCAATCAGCCCCAGCATTTT	CASSRPYRDRGFNQPQHF
TRBD1	-	TRBV6-1	TRBJ1-2	TGTGCCAGCAGTGCCCGGACAGGGGGCTACCCCTACAACTATGGCTACACCTTC	CASSARTGGYPYNYGYTF
TRBD1	-	TRBV5-1	TRBJ2-7	TGCGCCAGCAGCGTTCGACAGGGCCCCATGTACGAGCAGTACTTC	CASSVRQGPMYEQYF
TRBD2	-	TRBV7-2	TRBJ2-3	TGTTGGAGCGGGAGTAGGACAGATACGCAGTATTTT	CWSGSRTDTQYF
-	-	TRBV29-1	TRBJ2-2	TGCAGCGTTGTGGGCGGGACGGAGCTGTTTTTT	CSVVGGTELFF
-	-	TRBV7-6	TRBJ2-5	TGTGCCAGCAGCTTAGCGGCAGGGGGGCAGACCCAGTACTTC	CASSLAAGGQTQYF
-	-	TRBV9	TRBJ1-1	TGTGCCAGCAGCCCCTCGGGCGGGGTTGGGACTGAAGCTTTCTTT	CASSPSGGVGTEAFF
TRBD2	-	TRBV10-3	TRBJ2-7	TGTGCCATCAGGGAGGGACTAGCGGGAGGAAACGAGCAGTACTTC	CAIREGLAGGNEQYF
TRBD2	-	TRBV28	TRBJ2-1	TGTGCCAGCGTCCGGCTAGCGGGAGTAAGGAATGAGCAGTTCTTC	CASVRLAGVRNEQFF
-	once	TRBV6-5	TRBJ1-5	TGTGCCAGCAGTGCCATCGCGGGACCTCCCCAGCATTTT	CASSAIAGPPQHF
TRBD1	-	TRBV6-5	TRBJ1-3	TGTGCCAGCAGATCGGGACAGGAGAGTGACACCATATATTTT	CASRSGQESDTIYF
TRBD1	-	TRBV2	TRBJ1-5	TGTGCCAGCAGCGGACAGGGGGCGGGACAGCCCCAGCATTTT	CASSGQGAGQPQHF
TRBD2	-	TRBV23-1	TRBJ2-7	TGCGCCAGCAGTCGTCGGTTAGCGGGAGTCCTCTACGAGCAGTACTTC	CASSRRLAGVLYEQYF
-	-	TRBV2	TRBJ2-7	TGTGCCAGCAGTGCCTCCCAACTCTACGAGCAGTACTTC	CASSASQLYEQYF
TRBD2	-	TRBV7-2	TRBJ2-5	TGTGCCAGCAGCATAGCGGGAGGGGATGAGACCCAGTACTTC	CASSIAGGDETQYF
TRBD1	-	TRBV7-9	TRBJ1-5	TGTGCCAGCAGCACTGGGACAGGGGAGGGCAATCAGCCCCAGCATTTT	CASSTGTGEGNQPQHF
-	-	TRBV9	TRBJ1-1	TGTGCCAGCAGCGTGGCAGGGTCGAGCACTGAAGCTTTCTTT	CASSVAGSSTEAFF
-	-	TRBV10-1	TRBJ2-7	TGCGCCAGCAGTGATTCGGGGTTGGTCTACGAGCAGTACTTC	CASSDSGLVYEQYF
TRBD1	-	TRBV2	TRBJ1-1	TGTGCCAGCAGTGAAGATTTGGACAGGGGCAACACTGAAGCTTTCTTT	CASSEDLDRGNTEAFF
TRBD1	-	TRBV19	TRBJ1-5	TGTGCCAGTAGTGTCTCGACAGGGGGCAATCAGCCCCAGCATTTT	CASSVSTGGNQPQHF